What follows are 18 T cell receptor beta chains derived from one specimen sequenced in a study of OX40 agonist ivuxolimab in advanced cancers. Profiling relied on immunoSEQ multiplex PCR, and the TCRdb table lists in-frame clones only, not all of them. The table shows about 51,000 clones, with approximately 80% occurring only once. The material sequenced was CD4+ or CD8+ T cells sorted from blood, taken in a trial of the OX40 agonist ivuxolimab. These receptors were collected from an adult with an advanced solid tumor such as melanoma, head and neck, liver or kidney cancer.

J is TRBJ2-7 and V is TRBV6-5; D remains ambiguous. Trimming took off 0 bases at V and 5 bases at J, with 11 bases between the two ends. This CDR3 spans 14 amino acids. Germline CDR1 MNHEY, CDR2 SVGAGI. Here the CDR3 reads CASSYSNEYHEQYF. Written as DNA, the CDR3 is TGTGCCAGCAGTTACTCGAACGAGTATCACGAGCAGTACTTC.

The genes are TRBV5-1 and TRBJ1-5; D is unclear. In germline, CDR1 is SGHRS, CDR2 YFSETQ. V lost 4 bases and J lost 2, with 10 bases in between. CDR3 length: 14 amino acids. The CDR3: CASSPDGGNQPQHF. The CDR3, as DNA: TGCGCCAGCAGCCCGGACGGGGGCAATCAGCCCCAGCATTTT.

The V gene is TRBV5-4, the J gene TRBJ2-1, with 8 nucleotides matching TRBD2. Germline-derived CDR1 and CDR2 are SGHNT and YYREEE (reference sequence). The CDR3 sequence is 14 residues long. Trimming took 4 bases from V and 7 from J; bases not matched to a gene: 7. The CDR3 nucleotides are TGTGCCAGCAGCCGGGGGGGGCGCGGGAATGAGCAGTTCTTC. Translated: CASSRGGRGNEQFF.

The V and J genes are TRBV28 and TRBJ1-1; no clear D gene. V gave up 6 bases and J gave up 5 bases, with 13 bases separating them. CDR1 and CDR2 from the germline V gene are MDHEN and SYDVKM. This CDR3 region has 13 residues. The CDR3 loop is CASSLPLETEAFF. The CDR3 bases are TGTGCCAGCAGCCTTCCCTTGGAGACTGAAGCTTTCTTT. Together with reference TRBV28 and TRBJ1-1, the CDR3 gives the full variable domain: DVKVTQSSRYLVKRTGEKVFLECVQDMDHENMFWYRQDPGLGLRLIYFSYDVKMKEKGDIPEGYSVSREKKERFSLILESASTNQTSMYLCASSLPLETEAFFGQGTRLTVV.

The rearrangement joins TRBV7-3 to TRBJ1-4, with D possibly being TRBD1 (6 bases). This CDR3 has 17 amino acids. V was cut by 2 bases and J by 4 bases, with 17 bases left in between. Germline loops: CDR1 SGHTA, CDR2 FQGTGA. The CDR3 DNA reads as TGTGCCAGCAGCTTAGTTCGGCCGGGGGCGATTAATGAAAAACTGTTTTTT. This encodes CASSLVRPGAINEKLFF.

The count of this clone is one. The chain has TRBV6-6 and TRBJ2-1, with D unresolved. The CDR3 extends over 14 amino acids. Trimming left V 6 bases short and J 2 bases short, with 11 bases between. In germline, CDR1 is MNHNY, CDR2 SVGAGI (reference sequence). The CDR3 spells CASRRTNPYNEQFF. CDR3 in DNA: TGTGCCAGCAGGAGGACGAACCCCTACAATGAGCAGTTCTTC.

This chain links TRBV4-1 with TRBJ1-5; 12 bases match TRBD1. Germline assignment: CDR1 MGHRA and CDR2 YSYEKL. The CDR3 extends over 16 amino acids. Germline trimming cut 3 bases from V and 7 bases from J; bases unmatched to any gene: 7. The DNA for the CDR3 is TGCGCCAGCAGCCACCCCGGGACAGGGGGCTTGCAGCCCCAGCATTTT. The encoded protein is CASSHPGTGGLQPQHF.

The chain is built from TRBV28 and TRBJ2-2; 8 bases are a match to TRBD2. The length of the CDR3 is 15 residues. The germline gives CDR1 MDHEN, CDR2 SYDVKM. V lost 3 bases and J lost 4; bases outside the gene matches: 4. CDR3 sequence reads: CASSFLAGPTGELFF. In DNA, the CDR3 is TGTGCCAGCAGTTTCCTAGCGGGTCCCACCGGGGAGCTGTTTTTT.

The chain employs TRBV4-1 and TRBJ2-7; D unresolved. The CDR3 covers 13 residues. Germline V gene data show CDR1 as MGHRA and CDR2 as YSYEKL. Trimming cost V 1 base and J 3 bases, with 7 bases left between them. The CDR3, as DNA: TGCGCCAGCAGCCAAGGAGATTTCTACGAGCAGTACTTC. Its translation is CASSQGDFYEQYF.

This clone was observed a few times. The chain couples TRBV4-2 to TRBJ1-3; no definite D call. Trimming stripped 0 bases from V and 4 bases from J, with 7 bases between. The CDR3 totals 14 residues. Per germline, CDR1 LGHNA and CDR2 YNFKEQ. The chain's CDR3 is CASSQDDKGNTIYF. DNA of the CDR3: TGTGCCAGCAGCCAAGATGACAAGGGAAACACCATATATTTT.

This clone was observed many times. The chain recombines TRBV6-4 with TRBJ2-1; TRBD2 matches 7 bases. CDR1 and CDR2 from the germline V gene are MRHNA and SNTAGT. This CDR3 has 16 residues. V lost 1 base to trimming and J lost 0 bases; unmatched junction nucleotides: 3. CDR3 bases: TGTGCCAGCAGTGACTACGGGAGGAGCTCCTACAATGAGCAGTTCTTC. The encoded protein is CASSDYGRSSYNEQFF.

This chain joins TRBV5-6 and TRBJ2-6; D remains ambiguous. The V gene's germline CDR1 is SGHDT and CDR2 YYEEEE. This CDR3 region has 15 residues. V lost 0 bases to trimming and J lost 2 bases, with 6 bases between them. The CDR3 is CASSLVSPGANVLTF. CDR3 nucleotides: TGTGCCAGCAGCTTGGTCTCACCTGGGGCCAACGTCCTGACTTTC.

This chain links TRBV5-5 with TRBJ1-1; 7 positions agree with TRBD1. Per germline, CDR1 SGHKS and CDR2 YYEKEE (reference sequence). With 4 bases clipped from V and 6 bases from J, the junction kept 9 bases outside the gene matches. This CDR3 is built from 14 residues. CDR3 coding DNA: TGTGCCAGCAGCCCGGGACAGAATTACGCTGAAGCTTTCTTT. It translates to CASSPGQNYAEAFF.

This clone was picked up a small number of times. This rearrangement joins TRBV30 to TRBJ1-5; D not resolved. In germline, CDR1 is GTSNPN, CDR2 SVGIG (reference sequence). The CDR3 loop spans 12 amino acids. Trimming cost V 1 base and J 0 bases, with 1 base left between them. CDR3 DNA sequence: TGTGCCTGGAGTGGTAGCAATCAGCCCCAGCATTTT. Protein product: CAWSGSNQPQHF. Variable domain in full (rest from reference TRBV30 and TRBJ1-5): SQTIHQWPATLVQPVGSPLSLECTVEGTSNPNLYWYRQAAGRGLQLLFYSVGIGQISSEVPQNLSASRPQDRQFILSSKKLLLSDSGFYLCAWSGSNQPQHFGDGTRLSIL.

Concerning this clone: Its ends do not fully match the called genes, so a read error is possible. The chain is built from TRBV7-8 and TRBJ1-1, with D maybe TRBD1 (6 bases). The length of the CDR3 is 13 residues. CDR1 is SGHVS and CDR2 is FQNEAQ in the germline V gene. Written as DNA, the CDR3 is TGTGCCAGCAGCGGAACGAGGGACACAGAAGCTTTCTTT. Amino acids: CASSGTRDTEAFF.

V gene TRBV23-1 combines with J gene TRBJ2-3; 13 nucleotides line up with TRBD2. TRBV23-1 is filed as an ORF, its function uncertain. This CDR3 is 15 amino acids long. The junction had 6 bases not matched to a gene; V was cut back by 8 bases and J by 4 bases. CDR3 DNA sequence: TGCGCCAGCCCATGGACTAGCGGGAGAGCAGATACGCAGTATTTT. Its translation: CASPWTSGRADTQYF.

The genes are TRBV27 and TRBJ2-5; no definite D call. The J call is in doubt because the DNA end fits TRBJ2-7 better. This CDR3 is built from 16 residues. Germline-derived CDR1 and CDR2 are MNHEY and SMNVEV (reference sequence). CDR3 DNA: TGTGCCAGCAGTATCTCTCCTTTACCAGCTTCCTACGAGCAGTACTTC. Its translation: CASSISPLPASYEQYF.

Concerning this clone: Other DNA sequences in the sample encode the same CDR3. The DNA of the CDR3 is TGTGCCAGCAGTCTCCAGGGTTCGGATTACGAGCAGTACTTC. Translating gives CASSLQGSDYEQYF. This chain uses TRBV28 with TRBJ2-7, with D possibly being TRBD1 (5 bases). The germline V and J ends were trimmed by 5 bases and 4 bases, with 15 bases remaining between them. The CDR3 length is 14 residues. Germline CDR1 MDHEN, CDR2 SYDVKM. Filled out from reference TRBV28 and TRBJ2-7, the complete variable domain reads DVKVTQSSRYLVKRTGEKVFLECVQDMDHENMFWYRQDPGLGLRLIYFSYDVKMKEKGDIPEGYSVSREKKERFSLILESASTNQTSMYLCASSLQGSDYEQYFGPGTRLTVT.